Each of the 28 T cell receptor beta chains below was sequenced from the same sample in a study of OX40 agonist ivuxolimab in advanced cancers. The assay was immunoSEQ multiplex PCR, and TCRdb's table has in-frame clones only and misses some. In the table there are some 70,000 clones, approximately 89% of which are singletons. The sample was CD4+ or CD8+ T cells sorted from blood, taken in a trial of the OX40 agonist ivuxolimab. The receptor source for this set is an adult with an advanced solid tumor such as melanoma, head and neck, liver or kidney cancer.

This chain uses TRBV28 with TRBJ1-6; 9 bases are shared with TRBD1. Germline V gives CDR1 MDHEN, CDR2 SYDVKM. The CDR3 consists of 16 residues. The junction had 9 bases not matched to a gene; V was cut back by 6 bases and J by 6 bases. The CDR3 sequence is CASSLETGGGNSPLHF. In DNA, the CDR3 is TGTGCCAGCAGCCTCGAGACAGGGGGGGGTAATTCACCCCTCCACTTT.

The sample holds one count of this clone. The V and J genes are TRBV11-2 and TRBJ2-1; D may match TRBD1 or TRBD2 (6 bases each). Looked up from germline, CDR1 is SGHAT and CDR2 is FQNNGV. The germline V and J ends were trimmed by 5 bases and 7 bases, with 15 bases remaining between them. The length of the CDR3 is 14 residues. The CDR3 nucleotides are TGTGCCAGCAGCCGCCGTGGGGGGCAGAATGAGCAGTTCTTC. It specifies CASSRRGGQNEQFF. Combining the CDR3 with reference TRBV11-2 and TRBJ2-1 gives the whole variable domain EAGVAQSPRYKIIEKRQSVAFWCNPISGHATLYWYQQILGQGPKLLIQFQNNGVVDDSQLPKDRFSAERLKGVDSTLKIQPAKLEDSAVYLCASSRRGGQNEQFFGPGTRLTVL.

The chain recombines TRBV5-1 with TRBJ1-2; 7 nucleotides match TRBD1. The germline V gene has CDR1 SGHRS and CDR2 YFSETQ. The CDR3 is 15 residues long. The V gene end was trimmed by 2 bases and the J gene end by 2 bases; junction bases not matched to a gene: 6. The CDR3 loop reads CASSLSLGQNYGYTF. The CDR3, as DNA: TGCGCCAGCAGCTTAAGCCTGGGACAGAACTATGGCTACACCTTC.

This chain links TRBV5-8 with TRBJ2-1, with D perhaps matching TRBD2 (7 bases). V was cut by 2 bases and J by 6 bases, with 12 bases left in between. CDR3 length: 14 residues. Looked up from germline, CDR1 is SGHTS and CDR2 is YDEGEE. This CDR3 reads CASSLRGGLNEQFF. The CDR3 nucleotides are TGTGCCAGCAGCTTACGCGGGGGCCTCAATGAGCAGTTCTTC.

The chain has TRBV6-1 and TRBJ1-2; D is uncertain. Germline CDR1 reads MNHNS; CDR2 reads SASEGT. The CDR3 consists of 9 residues. The V and J ends lost 7 bases and 6 bases respectively, with 3 bases between them. CDR3 sequence reads: CASKNGYTF. The CDR3 region has the DNA TGTGCCAGCAAAAATGGCTACACCTTC.

The rearrangement uses TRBV5-6 and TRBJ2-5; 12 bases are shared with TRBD2. V lost 0 bases and J lost 5; bases outside the gene matches: 14. The germline CDR1 and CDR2 sequences are SGHDT and YYEEEE. This CDR3 spans 19 amino acids. This chain's CDR3 is CASSLALASGGEPSETQYF. The CDR3 coding sequence is TGTGCCAGCAGCTTGGCCTTGGCTAGCGGGGGGGAACCTAGTGAGACCCAGTACTTC.

The J gene is TRBJ2-5, the V gene TRBV7-7, with 7 bases aligning to TRBD1. Germline lookup yields CDR1 SSHAT and CDR2 FNYEAQ (reference sequence). The CDR3 totals 14 residues. The J segment lost 7 bases and the V segment lost 5 bases, leaving 10 bases of the junction unmatched. The CDR3 region has the DNA TGTGCCAGCAGCGACGGTGGACAGGCCGGGACCCAGTACTTC. Translation gives CASSDGGQAGTQYF.

V is TRBV9 and J is TRBJ1-2; D not resolved. Trimming shortened V by 4 bases and J by 4 bases, and 11 bases separated the two germline ends. Germline V lookup: CDR1 SGDLS, CDR2 YYNGEE. The CDR3 is made up of 13 amino acids. The CDR3 nucleotides read TGTGCCAGCAGCCCCGAGGGAATCTATGGCTACACCTTC. It is translated as CASSPEGIYGYTF.

V is TRBV2 and J is TRBJ1-5; D remains unclear. Germline lookup yields CDR1 SNHLY and CDR2 FYNNEI. V was pared by 2 bases and J by 0 bases, with 8 bases between. This CDR3 is 15 amino acids long. The chain's CDR3 is CASSEWRSSNQPQHF. CDR3 in DNA: TGTGCCAGCAGTGAATGGAGATCTAGCAATCAGCCCCAGCATTTT.

The rearrangement links TRBV5-4 to TRBJ1-6; 7 bases fit TRBD1. Germline CDR1 is SGHNT and CDR2 is YYREEE (reference sequence). This CDR3 region has 15 residues. Losses at the gene ends were 0 bases for V and 10 bases for J; bases not matched to a gene: 7. The chain's CDR3 is CASSLDGGRGSPLHF. The CDR3 DNA sequence: TGTGCCAGCAGCTTGGATGGGGGCAGGGGGTCACCCCTCCACTTT.

The gene calls are TRBV6-5 and TRBJ1-2; 7 nucleotides align to TRBD1. The V and J ends lost 5 bases and 4 bases, in that order; junction bases with no gene match: 10. CDR1 and CDR2 (germline): MNHEY, SVGAGI. CDR3 size: 15 residues. Here the CDR3 reads CASSKPETGLYGYTF. The CDR3 DNA is TGTGCCAGCAGTAAACCGGAGACAGGGCTCTATGGCTACACCTTC.

The chain combines TRBV6-4 with TRBJ1-1; maybe TRBD1 (5 bases). This CDR3 has 13 residues. V was cut by 3 bases and J by 10 bases, with 15 bases left in between. Germline CDR1 reads MRHNA; CDR2 reads SNTAGT. The DNA for the CDR3 is TGTGCCAGCAGTGAAACCCCGGGACTAAGAGCTTTCTTT. Its protein is CASSETPGLRAFF.

The chain carries TRBV6-5 and TRBJ2-5, with 8 bases aligning to TRBD2. After removal of 7 bases from V and 4 bases from J, the junction contained 5 bases not matched to a gene. CDR1 is MNHEY and CDR2 is SVGAGI in the germline V gene. The length of the CDR3 is 13 residues. CDR3 coding DNA: TGTGCCAGCAAACGGGGGGGCCGAGAGACCCAGTACTTC. Residues: CASKRGGRETQYF.

This clone has only one observation. V usage is TRBV5-4 and J usage is TRBJ2-3; D is perhaps TRBD1 (6 bases). V gave up 4 bases and J gave up 2 bases, with 17 bases separating them. This CDR3 comprises 16 residues. Germline CDR1 SGHNT, CDR2 YYREEE (reference sequence). The CDR3 DNA reads as TGTGCCAGCAGCAGGAGGAGAGGACAGAACACAGATACGCAGTATTTT. Protein product: CASSRRRGQNTDTQYF.

J is TRBJ1-6 and V is TRBV21-1. TRBV21-1 is flagged as a pseudogene. The CDR3 consists of 14 residues. This chain's CDR3 is CASNTGTGNSPLHF. The CDR3, as DNA: TGTGCCAGCAATACGGGGACGGGGAATTCACCCCTCCACTTT.

The chain joins TRBV2 to TRBJ2-5; perhaps TRBD1 as D (5 bases). Trimming stripped 4 bases from V and 7 bases from J, with 10 bases between. Germline assignment: CDR1 SNHLY and CDR2 FYNNEI. The CDR3 is 12 residues long. CDR3: CASSVGERTQYF. As DNA, the CDR3 is TGTGCCAGCAGTGTAGGGGAAAGGACCCAGTACTTC.

The CDR3: CASSRTGMNTEAFF. Here the CDR3 DNA reads TGCGCCAGCAGCAGGACAGGGATGAACACTGAAGCTTTCTTT. V is TRBV5-1 and J is TRBJ1-1, with 8 bases fitting TRBD1. Germline CDR1 is SGHRS and CDR2 is YFSETQ. The J segment lost 0 bases and the V segment lost 4 bases, leaving 2 bases of the junction unmatched. The CDR3 is 14 residues long. The full variable domain, with the rest looked up from reference TRBV5-1 and TRBJ1-1, is KAGVTQTPRYLIKTRGQQVTLSCSPISGHRSVSWYQQTPGQGLQFLFEYFSETQRNKGNFPGRFSGRQFSNSRSEMNVSTLELGDSALYLCASSRTGMNTEAFFGQGTRLTVV.

The chain joins TRBV9 to TRBJ2-1; TRBD2 matches at 8 bases. This CDR3 spans 15 amino acids. Germline V lookup: CDR1 SGDLS, CDR2 YYNGEE. Trimming took 0 bases from V and 3 from J; bases not matched to a gene: 2. The CDR3 is CASSVGAGDYNEQFF. In DNA form, the CDR3 reads TGTGCCAGCAGCGTAGGAGCGGGGGACTACAATGAGCAGTTCTTC.

The chain combines TRBV7-2 with TRBJ2-2, with 10 positions matching TRBD2. The CDR3 covers 18 residues. J gave up 1 base and V 5 bases, and 10 bases lay outside the gene matches. Germline V gene sequence: CDR1 SGHTA, CDR2 FQGNSA. In nucleotides, the CDR3 is TGTGCCAGCAGCCGAAACCTCATAGCGGGGGGGAACACCGGGGAGCTGTTTTTT. This gives the protein CASSRNLIAGGNTGELFF. Variable domain in full (rest from reference TRBV7-2 and TRBJ2-2): GAGVSQSPSNKVTEKGKDVELRCDPISGHTALYWYRQSLGQGLEFLIYFQGNSAPDKSGLPSDRFSAERTGGSVSTLTIQRTQQEDSAVYLCASSRNLIAGGNTGELFFGEGSRLTVL.

This clone came up a few times. The chain is built from TRBV7-8 and TRBJ1-5, with D unresolved. Germline values: CDR1 SGHVS, CDR2 FQNEAQ. The length of the CDR3 is 15 residues. Between the trimmed V and J ends, which lost 5 bases and 0 bases, there was a span of 11 bases. CDR3 DNA: TGTGCCAGCAGCCAACTAGGGAGTAGCAATCAGCCCCAGCATTTT. This gives the protein CASSQLGSSNQPQHF.

The chain is built from TRBV5-1 and TRBJ2-7; D ambiguous. V was clipped by 0 bases and J by 6 bases, with 10 bases between them. CDR3 size: 13 residues. From germline, CDR1 is SGHRS and CDR2 YFSETQ. CDR3 sequence: CASSLGAITEQYF. For the CDR3, the DNA is TGCGCCAGCAGCTTGGGAGCTATTACCGAGCAGTACTTC.

The V and J genes are TRBV12-5 and TRBJ2-1; 7 positions match TRBD1. Germline CDR1 LGHNT, CDR2 FRNRAP. V was clipped by 0 bases and J by 5 bases; unmatched bases: 10. The CDR3 has 17 amino acids. The CDR3 sequence is CASGLVQGQFNNNEQFF. CDR3 sequence (DNA): TGTGCTAGTGGTTTGGTACAGGGACAGTTCAATAACAATGAGCAGTTCTTC.

This chain joins TRBV5-5 and TRBJ2-5; D is perhaps TRBD1 or TRBD2 (6 bases each). Germline V lookup: CDR1 SGHKS, CDR2 YYEKEE (reference sequence). Trimming removed 2 bases at V and 4 bases at J, with 15 bases between. CDR3 length: 15 amino acids. CDR3 DNA sequence: TGTGCCAGCAGCTTACGTCCGGGGGCCCCAGAGACCCAGTACTTC. Its translation is CASSLRPGAPETQYF.

In its sample, this clone is medium-sized. The V and J genes are TRBV21-1 and TRBJ2-5; no DNA check was done on the table's D call, TRBD2. TRBV21-1 is designated a pseudogene. The CDR3 is 17 amino acids. In DNA form, the CDR3 reads TGTGCCAGCAGCAAAAAGTTTTCGCTAGCGGGGTATCAGACCCAGTACTTC. Translation gives CASSKKFSLAGYQTQYF.

This chain links TRBV7-8 with TRBJ1-1; 7 bases are shared with TRBD1. The CDR3 is 14 amino acids. The junction had 0 bases not matched to a gene; V was cut back by 1 base and J by 1 base. CDR1 and CDR2 from the germline V gene are SGHVS and FQNEAQ. The CDR3 nucleotides are TGTGCCAGCAGCTTAGACAGGGGGAACACTGAAGCTTTCTTT. It encodes CASSLDRGNTEAFF. Full variable domain (remainder filled in from reference TRBV7-8 and TRBJ1-1): GAGVSQSPRYKVAKRGQDVALRCDPISGHVSLFWYQQALGQGPEFLTYFQNEAQLDKSGLPSDRFFAERPEGSVSTLKIQRTQQEDSAVYLCASSLDRGNTEAFFGQGTRLTVV.

This chain joins TRBV6-4 and TRBJ2-1; 7 nucleotides line up with TRBD2. The V gene's germline CDR1 is MRHNA and CDR2 SNTAGT. Trimming at V came to 5 bases and at J to 0 bases, leaving 4 bases not matched to a gene. The CDR3 has 15 residues. CDR3 region: CASSQAGSSYNEQFF. The CDR3 bases are TGTGCCAGCAGTCAAGCGGGAAGCTCCTACAATGAGCAGTTCTTC.

The CDR3 nucleotides read TGTGCCAGCAGAGGCACCGCCTATGGCTACACCTTC. Translated: CASRGTAYGYTF. V usage is TRBV6-5 and J usage is TRBJ1-2; D gene ambiguous. The CDR3 extends over 12 amino acids. Trimming took off 6 bases at V and 4 bases at J, with 9 bases between the two ends. The germline V gene has CDR1 MNHEY and CDR2 SVGAGI.

This clone was recorded only once. CDR3 coding DNA: TGTGCCAGCAGCTCCGGGACCACATATGGCTACACCTTC. Its translation: CASSSGTTYGYTF. This sequence joins TRBV7-2 and TRBJ1-2; TRBD1 might be the D (5 bases). V lost 4 bases and J lost 5, with 11 bases in between. Germline V gene sequence: CDR1 SGHTA, CDR2 FQGNSA. CDR3 length equals 13 residues.